This TCR beta chain was recorded in a study of shared clonotypes between healthy human individuals. Background on the study: Those who served as donors were a couple of women and three men between the ages of 18 and 49.

Study conclusions and caveats: The four-donor shared clonotypes exceeded non-shared clonotypes in generation probability, with non-shared ones scoring lower.

A remark on this clone: The target antigen is unknown.

The table came from immunoSEQ multiplex PCR; TCRdb's copy has only in-frame clones and leaves some out. The sample comprises about 660,000 clones, under 80% of which are singletons, and approximately 1.7% rests with the top ten. The sequence was obtained from a woman aged 30 to 39 in good health. Sequenced: memory CD4+ T cells sorted from blood. Noted subset: CD45RA-negative fraction.

The CDR3 nucleotides are TGCGCCAGCAGCTTGGCAGGGAATGAGTACAATGAGCAGTTCTTC. This encodes CASSLAGNEYNEQFF. J is TRBJ2-1 and V is TRBV5-1, with D possibly TRBD1 on 5 matching bases. Trimming stripped 0 bases from V and 4 bases from J, with 11 bases between. CDR3 length: 15 residues. CDR1 SGHRS and CDR2 YFSETQ come from the germline V gene.